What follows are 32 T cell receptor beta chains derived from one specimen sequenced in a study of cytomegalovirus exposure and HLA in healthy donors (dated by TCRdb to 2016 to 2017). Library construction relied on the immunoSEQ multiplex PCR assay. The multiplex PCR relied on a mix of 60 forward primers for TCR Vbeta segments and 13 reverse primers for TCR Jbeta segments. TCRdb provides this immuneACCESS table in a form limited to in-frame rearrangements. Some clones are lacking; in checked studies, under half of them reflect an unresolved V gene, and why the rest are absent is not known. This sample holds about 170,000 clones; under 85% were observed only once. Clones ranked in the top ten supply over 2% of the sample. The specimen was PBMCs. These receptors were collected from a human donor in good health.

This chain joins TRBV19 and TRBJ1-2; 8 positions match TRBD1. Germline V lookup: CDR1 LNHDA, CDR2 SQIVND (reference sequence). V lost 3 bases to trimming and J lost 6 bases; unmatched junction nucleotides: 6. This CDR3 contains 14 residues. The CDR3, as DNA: TGTGCCAGTAGTATCAGGGGGCGCGCTCATGGCTACACCTTC. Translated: CASSIRGRAHGYTF.

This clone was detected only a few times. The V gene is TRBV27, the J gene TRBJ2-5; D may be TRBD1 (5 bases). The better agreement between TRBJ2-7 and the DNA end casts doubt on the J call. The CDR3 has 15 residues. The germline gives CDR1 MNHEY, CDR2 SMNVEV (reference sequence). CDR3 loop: CASSPRSRAFNEQYF. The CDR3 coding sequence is TGTGCCAGCAGTCCCCGTTCCAGGGCGTTCAACGAGCAGTACTTC.

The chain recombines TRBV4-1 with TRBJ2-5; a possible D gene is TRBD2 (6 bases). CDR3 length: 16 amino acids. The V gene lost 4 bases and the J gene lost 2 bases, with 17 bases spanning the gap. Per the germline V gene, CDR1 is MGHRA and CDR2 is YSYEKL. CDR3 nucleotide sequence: TGCGCCAGCAGCCGAAATAGGGAGGACTTACAAGAGACCCAGTACTTC. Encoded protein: CASSRNREDLQETQYF.

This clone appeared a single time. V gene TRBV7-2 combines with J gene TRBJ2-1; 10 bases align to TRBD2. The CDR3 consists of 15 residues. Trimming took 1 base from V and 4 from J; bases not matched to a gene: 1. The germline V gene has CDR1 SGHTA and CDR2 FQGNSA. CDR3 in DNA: TGTGCCAGCAGCTTAGGAGCGGGGGGGTACAATGAGCAGTTCTTC. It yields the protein CASSLGAGGYNEQFF.

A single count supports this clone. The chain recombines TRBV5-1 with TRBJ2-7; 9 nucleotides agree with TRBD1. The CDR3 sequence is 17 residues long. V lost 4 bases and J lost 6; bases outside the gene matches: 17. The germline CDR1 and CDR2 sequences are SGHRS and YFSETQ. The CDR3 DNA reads TGCGCCAGCAGCCCTCACCGCACGGGACAGGGAAGTCGCGAGCAGTACTTC. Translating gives CASSPHRTGQGSREQYF.

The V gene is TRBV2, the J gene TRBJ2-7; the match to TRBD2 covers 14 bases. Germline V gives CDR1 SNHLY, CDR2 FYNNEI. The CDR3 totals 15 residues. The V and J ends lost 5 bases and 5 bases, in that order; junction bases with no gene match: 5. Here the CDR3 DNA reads TGTGCCAGCAGTCCCCGGGGACTAGCGGGGGACGAGCAGTACTTC. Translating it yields CASSPRGLAGDEQYF.

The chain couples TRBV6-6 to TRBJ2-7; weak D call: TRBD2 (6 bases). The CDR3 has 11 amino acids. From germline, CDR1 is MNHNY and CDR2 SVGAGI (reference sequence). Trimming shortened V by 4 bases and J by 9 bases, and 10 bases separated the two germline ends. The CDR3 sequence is CASSFLEGQYF. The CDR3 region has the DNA TGTGCCAGCAGTTTTTTGGAGGGGCAGTACTTC.

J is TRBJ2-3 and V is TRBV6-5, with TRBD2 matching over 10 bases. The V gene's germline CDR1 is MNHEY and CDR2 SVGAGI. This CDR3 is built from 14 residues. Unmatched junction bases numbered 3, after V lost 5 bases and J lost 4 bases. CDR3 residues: CASSVAGGADTQYF. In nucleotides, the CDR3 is TGTGCCAGCAGTGTAGCGGGGGGCGCAGATACGCAGTATTTT.

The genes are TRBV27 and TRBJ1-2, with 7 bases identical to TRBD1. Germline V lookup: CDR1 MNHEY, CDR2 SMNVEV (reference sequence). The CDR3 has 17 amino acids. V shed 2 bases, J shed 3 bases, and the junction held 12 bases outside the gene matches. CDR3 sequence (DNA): TGTGCCAGCAGTTTACGGCTAACAGGGGACCTCGACTATGGCTACACCTTC. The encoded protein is CASSLRLTGDLDYGYTF.

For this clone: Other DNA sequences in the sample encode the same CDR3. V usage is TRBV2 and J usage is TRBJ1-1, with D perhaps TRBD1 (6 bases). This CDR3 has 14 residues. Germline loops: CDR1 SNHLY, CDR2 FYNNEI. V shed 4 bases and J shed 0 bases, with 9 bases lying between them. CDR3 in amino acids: CASSVTGLNTEAFF. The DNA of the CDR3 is TGTGCCAGCAGTGTCACAGGGCTGAACACTGAAGCTTTCTTT.

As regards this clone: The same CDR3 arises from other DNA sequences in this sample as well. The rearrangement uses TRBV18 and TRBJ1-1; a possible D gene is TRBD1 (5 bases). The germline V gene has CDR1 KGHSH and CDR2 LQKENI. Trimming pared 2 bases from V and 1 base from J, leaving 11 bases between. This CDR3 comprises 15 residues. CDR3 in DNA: TGTGCCAGCTCACCATTTGGTCAGGGGAACACTGAAGCTTTCTTT. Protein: CASSPFGQGNTEAFF.

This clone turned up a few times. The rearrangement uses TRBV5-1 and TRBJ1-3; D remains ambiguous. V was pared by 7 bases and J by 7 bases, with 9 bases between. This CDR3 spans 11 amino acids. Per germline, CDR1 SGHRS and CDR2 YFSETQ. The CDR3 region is CASRPENTIYF. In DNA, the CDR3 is TGCGCCAGCCGCCCGGAGAACACCATATATTTT.

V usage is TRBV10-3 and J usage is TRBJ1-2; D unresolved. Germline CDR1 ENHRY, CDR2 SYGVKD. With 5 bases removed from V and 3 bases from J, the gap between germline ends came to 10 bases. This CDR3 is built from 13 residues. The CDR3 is CAISQEEYYGYTF. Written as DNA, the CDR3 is TGTGCCATCAGTCAGGAGGAGTACTATGGCTACACCTTC.

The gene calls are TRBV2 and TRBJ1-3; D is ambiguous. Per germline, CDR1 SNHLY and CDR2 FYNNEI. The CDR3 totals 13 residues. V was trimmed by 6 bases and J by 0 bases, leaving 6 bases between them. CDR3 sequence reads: CASRTSSGNTIYF. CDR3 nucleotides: TGTGCCAGCAGGACTAGCTCTGGAAACACCATATATTTT.

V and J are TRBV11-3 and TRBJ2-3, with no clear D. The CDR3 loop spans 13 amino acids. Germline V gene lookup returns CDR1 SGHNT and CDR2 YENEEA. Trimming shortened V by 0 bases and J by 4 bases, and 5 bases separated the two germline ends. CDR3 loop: CASSLDSSDTQYF. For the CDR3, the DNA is TGTGCCAGCAGCTTAGACAGTTCAGATACGCAGTATTTT. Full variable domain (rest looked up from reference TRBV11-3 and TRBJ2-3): EAGVVQSPRYKIIEKKQPVAFWCNPISGHNTLYWYLQNLGQGPELLIRYENEEAVDDSQLPKDRFSAERLKGVDSTLKIQPAELGDSAVYLCASSLDSSDTQYFGPGTRLTVL.

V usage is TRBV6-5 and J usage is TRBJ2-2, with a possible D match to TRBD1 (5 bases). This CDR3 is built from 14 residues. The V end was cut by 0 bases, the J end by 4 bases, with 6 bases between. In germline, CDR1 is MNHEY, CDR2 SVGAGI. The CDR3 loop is CASSYSTGTGELFF. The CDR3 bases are TGTGCCAGCAGTTACTCAACAGGCACCGGGGAGCTGTTTTTT.

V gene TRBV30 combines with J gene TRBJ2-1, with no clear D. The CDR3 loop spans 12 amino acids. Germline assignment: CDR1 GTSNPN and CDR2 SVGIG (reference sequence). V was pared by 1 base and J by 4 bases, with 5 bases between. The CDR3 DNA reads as TGTGCCTGGAGTGGACTTTACAATGAGCAGTTCTTC. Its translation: CAWSGLYNEQFF. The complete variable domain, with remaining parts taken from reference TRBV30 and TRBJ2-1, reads SQTIHQWPATLVQPVGSPLSLECTVEGTSNPNLYWYRQAAGRGLQLLFYSVGIGQISSEVPQNLSASRPQDRQFILSSKKLLLSDSGFYLCAWSGLYNEQFFGPGTRLTVL.

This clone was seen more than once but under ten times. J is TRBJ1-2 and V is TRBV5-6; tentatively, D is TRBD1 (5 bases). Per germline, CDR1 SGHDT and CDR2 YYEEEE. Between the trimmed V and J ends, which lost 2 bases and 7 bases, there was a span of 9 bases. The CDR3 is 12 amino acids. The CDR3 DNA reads TGTGCCAGCAGCTTCCTCGGGGGTGGCTACACCTTC. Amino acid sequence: CASSFLGGGYTF.

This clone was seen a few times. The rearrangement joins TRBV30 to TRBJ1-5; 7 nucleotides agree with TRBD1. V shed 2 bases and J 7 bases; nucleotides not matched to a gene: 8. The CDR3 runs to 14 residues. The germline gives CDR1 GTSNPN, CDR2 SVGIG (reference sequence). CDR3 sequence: CAWSSLGQHQPQHF. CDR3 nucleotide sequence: TGTGCCTGGAGTTCACTGGGACAGCACCAGCCCCAGCATTTT.

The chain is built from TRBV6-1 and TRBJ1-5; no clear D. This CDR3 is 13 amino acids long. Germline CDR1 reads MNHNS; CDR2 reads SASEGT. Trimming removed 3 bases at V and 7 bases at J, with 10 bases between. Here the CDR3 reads CASSEEERQPQHF. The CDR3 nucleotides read TGTGCCAGCAGTGAGGAGGAAAGGCAGCCCCAGCATTTT.

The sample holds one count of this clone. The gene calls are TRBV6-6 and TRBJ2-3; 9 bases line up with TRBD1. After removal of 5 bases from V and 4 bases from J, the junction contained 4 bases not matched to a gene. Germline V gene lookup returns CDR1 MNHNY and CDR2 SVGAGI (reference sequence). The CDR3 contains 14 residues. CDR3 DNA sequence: TGTGCCAGCAGTAACGGACAGGGGCCAGATACGCAGTATTTT. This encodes CASSNGQGPDTQYF.

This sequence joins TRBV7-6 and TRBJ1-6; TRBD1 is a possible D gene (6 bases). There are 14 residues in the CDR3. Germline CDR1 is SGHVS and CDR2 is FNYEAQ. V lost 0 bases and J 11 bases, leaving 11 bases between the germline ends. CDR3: CASSLATGQPPLHF. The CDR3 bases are TGTGCCAGCAGCTTAGCGACCGGACAGCCACCCCTCCACTTT.

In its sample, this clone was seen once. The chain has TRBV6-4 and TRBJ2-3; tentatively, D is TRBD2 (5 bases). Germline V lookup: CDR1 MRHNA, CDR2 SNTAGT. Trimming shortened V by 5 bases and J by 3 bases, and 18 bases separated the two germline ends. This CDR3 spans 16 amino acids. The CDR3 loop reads CASSTDLGGGTDTQYF. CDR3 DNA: TGTGCCAGCAGTACCGATTTAGGCGGCGGGACAGATACGCAGTATTTT.

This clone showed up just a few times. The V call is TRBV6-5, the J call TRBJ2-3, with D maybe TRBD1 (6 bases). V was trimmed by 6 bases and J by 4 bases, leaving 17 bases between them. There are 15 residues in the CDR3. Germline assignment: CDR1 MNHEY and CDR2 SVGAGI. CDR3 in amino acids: CASSRRLTGPDTQYF. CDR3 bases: TGTGCCAGCAGCCGCCGACTTACAGGGCCAGATACGCAGTATTTT.

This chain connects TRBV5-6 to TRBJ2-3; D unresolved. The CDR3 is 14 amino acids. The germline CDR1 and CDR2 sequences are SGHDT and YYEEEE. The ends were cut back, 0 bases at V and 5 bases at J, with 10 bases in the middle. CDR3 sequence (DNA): TGTGCCAGCAGCTTGGTATCTCCGGGAGATACGCAGTATTTT. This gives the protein CASSLVSPGDTQYF. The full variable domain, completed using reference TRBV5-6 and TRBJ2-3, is DAGVTQSPTHLIKTRGQQVTLRCSPKSGHDTVSWYQQALGQGPQFIFQYYEEEERQRGNFPDRFSGHQFPNYSSELNVNALLLGDSALYLCASSLVSPGDTQYFGPGTRLTVL.

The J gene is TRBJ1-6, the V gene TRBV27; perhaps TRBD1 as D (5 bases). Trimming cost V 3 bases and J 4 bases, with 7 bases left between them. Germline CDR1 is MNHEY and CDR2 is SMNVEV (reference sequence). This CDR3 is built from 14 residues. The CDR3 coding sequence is TGTGCCAGCAGTTTCGGGGGATATAATTCACCCCTCCACTTT. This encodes CASSFGGYNSPLHF.

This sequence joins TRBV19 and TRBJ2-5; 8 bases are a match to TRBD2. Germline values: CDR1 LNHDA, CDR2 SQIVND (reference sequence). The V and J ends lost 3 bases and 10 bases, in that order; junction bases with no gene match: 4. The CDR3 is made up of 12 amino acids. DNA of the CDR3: TGTGCCAGTAGTATCCAGCGGGGGATCCAGTACTTC. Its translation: CASSIQRGIQYF.

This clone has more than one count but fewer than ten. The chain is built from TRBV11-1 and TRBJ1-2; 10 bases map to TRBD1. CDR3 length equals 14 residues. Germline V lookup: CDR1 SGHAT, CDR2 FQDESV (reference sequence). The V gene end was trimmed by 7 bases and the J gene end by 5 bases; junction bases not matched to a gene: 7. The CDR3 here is CASNRTGGTYGYTF. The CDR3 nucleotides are TGTGCCAGCAACCGGACAGGGGGGACTTATGGCTACACCTTC.

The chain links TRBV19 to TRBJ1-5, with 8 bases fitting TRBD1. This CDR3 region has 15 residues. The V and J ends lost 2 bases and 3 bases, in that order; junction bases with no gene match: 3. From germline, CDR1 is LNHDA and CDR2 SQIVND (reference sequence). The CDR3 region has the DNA TGTGCCAGTAGTATACGGACAGGGCCCAATCAGCCCCAGCATTTT. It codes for CASSIRTGPNQPQHF.

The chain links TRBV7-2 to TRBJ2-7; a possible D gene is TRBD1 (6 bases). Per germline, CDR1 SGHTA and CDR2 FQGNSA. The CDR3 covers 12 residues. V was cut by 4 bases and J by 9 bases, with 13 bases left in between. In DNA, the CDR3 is TGTGCCAGCAGCTCGACAGGCCCCCCGCAGTACTTC. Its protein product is CASSSTGPPQYF. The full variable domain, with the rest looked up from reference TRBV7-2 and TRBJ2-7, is GAGVSQSPSNKVTEKGKDVELRCDPISGHTALYWYRQSLGQGLEFLIYFQGNSAPDKSGLPSDRFSAERTGGSVSTLTIQRTQQEDSAVYLCASSSTGPPQYFGPGTRLTVT.

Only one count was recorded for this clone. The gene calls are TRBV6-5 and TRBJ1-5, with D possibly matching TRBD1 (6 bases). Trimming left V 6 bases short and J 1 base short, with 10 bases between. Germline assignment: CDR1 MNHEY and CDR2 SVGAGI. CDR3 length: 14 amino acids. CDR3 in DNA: TGTGCCAGCAGACCCGACAGGAGCAATCAGCCCCAGCATTTT. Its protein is CASRPDRSNQPQHF.

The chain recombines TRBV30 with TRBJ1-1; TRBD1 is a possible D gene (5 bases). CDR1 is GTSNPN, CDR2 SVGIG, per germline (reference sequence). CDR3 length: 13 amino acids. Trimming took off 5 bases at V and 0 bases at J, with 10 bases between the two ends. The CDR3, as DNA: TGTGCCTGGTCCGACAGCATGAACACTGAAGCTTTCTTT. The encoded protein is CAWSDSMNTEAFF. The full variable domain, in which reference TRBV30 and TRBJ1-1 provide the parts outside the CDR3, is SQTIHQWPATLVQPVGSPLSLECTVEGTSNPNLYWYRQAAGRGLQLLFYSVGIGQISSEVPQNLSASRPQDRQFILSSKKLLLSDSGFYLCAWSDSMNTEAFFGQGTRLTVV.